These 9 T cell receptor beta chains were sequenced from one sample in a study of Ad26.COV2.S vaccination and SARS-CoV-2 variants. The treatment denotes: around 19 received Ad26.COV2.S at low or high dose, single or two shots; roughly five received placebo; per-sample allocation not given. All samples were drawn on day 63, counting from the first vaccine or placebo injection. The method was immunoSEQ multiplex PCR; TCRdb's version includes in-frame clones alone and lacks a portion of them. Of roughly 700,000 clones listed, about 90% are singletons. The sequencing here drew on peripheral blood, taken in a trial of Ad26.COV2.S vaccine versus placebo. All receptors come from a person between 18 and 60 years old who received the Ad26.COV2.S COVID-19 vaccine or a placebo.

V usage is TRBV24-1 and J usage is TRBJ2-2; the D gene is possibly TRBD1 (6 bases). This CDR3 has 16 amino acids. Germline assignment: CDR1 KGHDR and CDR2 SFDVKD. The ends were cut back, 4 bases at V and 5 bases at J, with 16 bases in the middle. CDR3 protein: CATSDPQTGYTGELFF. The CDR3 DNA reads as TGTGCCACCAGTGACCCTCAGACAGGTTATACCGGGGAGCTGTTTTTT.

The chain uses TRBV9 and TRBJ2-1; a weak D match, TRBD1 (7 bases). Trimming took 3 bases from V and 5 from J, leaving 12 bases between them. CDR1 SGDLS and CDR2 YYNGEE come from the germline V gene. CDR3 size: 14 residues. The DNA for the CDR3 is TGTGCCAGCAGCGCAGGGGGGATTAACAATGAGCAGTTCTTC. It codes for CASSAGGINNEQFF.

CDR3 in DNA: TGTGCTAGTGGTTTGGTAACAGGGGCCTACGAGCAGTACTTC. This encodes CASGLVTGAYEQYF. This chain uses TRBV12-5 with TRBJ2-7, with 7 bases lining up with TRBD1. Germline loops: CDR1 LGHNT, CDR2 FRNRAP. Trimming removed 0 bases from V and 2 bases from J; junction bases left unmatched: 1. The CDR3 contains 14 residues.

The chain joins TRBV11-3 to TRBJ2-1; 9 bases are shared with TRBD2. V shed 2 bases, J shed 9 bases, and the junction held 11 bases outside the gene matches. This CDR3 contains 16 residues. Looked up from germline, CDR1 is SGHNT and CDR2 is YENEEA. The CDR3 bases are TGTGCCAGCAGCTTAAGTACTGCGGGAGGGCCTGGTGAGCAGTTCTTC. Translated: CASSLSTAGGPGEQFF.

This chain uses TRBV7-2 with TRBJ2-7; possible D gene TRBD1, 6 bases. This CDR3 comprises 16 residues. Trimming took off 1 base at V and 6 bases at J, with 19 bases between the two ends. Germline CDR1 SGHTA, CDR2 FQGNSA. CDR3 protein: CASSLGGSGAFSEQYF. CDR3 DNA: TGTGCCAGCAGCTTAGGGGGGTCAGGGGCCTTTTCCGAGCAGTACTTC. Full variable domain (missing parts from reference TRBV7-2 and TRBJ2-7): GAGVSQSPSNKVTEKGKDVELRCDPISGHTALYWYRQSLGQGLEFLIYFQGNSAPDKSGLPSDRFSAERTGGSVSTLTIQRTQQEDSAVYLCASSLGGSGAFSEQYFGPGTRLTVT.

This clone has only a few counts. The V and J genes are TRBV7-9 and TRBJ1-2; 7 bases map to TRBD1. The CDR3 is made up of 15 amino acids. Germline V lookup: CDR1 SEHNR, CDR2 FQNEAQ (reference sequence). V lost 1 base to trimming and J lost 3 bases; unmatched junction nucleotides: 5. The CDR3 loop reads CASSLDGQVYYGYTF. For the CDR3, the DNA is TGTGCCAGCAGCTTAGACGGACAGGTTTACTATGGCTACACCTTC.

About this clone itself: Additional DNA sequences in this sample encode the identical CDR3. The CDR3 region is CASSQTSGSYEQYF. The CDR3 region has the DNA TGTGCCAGCAGCCAGACTAGCGGGAGCTACGAGCAGTACTTC. V and J are TRBV3-1 (or the pseudogene TRBV3-2) and TRBJ2-7; 12 bases fit TRBD2. The CDR3 loop spans 14 amino acids. J gave up 3 bases and V 3 bases, and 0 bases lay outside the gene matches. Germline assignment: CDR1 LGHDT and CDR2 YNNKEL (reference sequence).

The chain combines TRBV6-5 with TRBJ2-3; 8 nucleotides agree with TRBD2. The junction had 10 bases not matched to a gene; V was cut back by 8 bases and J by 6 bases. The CDR3 length is 14 residues. Germline assignment: CDR1 MNHEY and CDR2 SVGAGI. In DNA, the CDR3 is TGTGCCAGCGGAGCGGGAGTCCGAGGGGATACGCAGTATTTT. Amino acids: CASGAGVRGDTQYF.

The gene calls are TRBV5-4 and TRBJ1-2, with D possibly matching TRBD1 (5 bases). The V end lost 1 base, the J end lost 2 bases, and 12 bases lay between the germline ends. Germline V gene sequence: CDR1 SGHNT, CDR2 YYREEE (reference sequence). There are 15 residues in the CDR3. The CDR3 reads CASSLPRQTNYGYTF. The CDR3 bases are TGTGCCAGCAGCTTGCCCCGACAGACGAACTATGGCTACACCTTC.